This TCR beta chain was sequenced during a study of shared clonotypes between healthy human individuals. Study information: Per donor, CD8 memory used one plate, CD8 naive used two, CD4 memory used three and CD4 naive used three.

As originally analysed: Junction-only immunoSEQ sequences carried no quality scores, so filtering differed. TCRdb keeps only in-frame clones here, not all; method: immunoSEQ multiplex PCR. Clone size and the V and J calls come from that table; the DNA yielded D and trimming. The table shows under 2,000,000 clones, with about 95% occurring only once. Naive CD8 cells, CD45RO-negative and positively selected for CCR7, excluded terminally differentiated effector memory CD45RA+ cells. The length of the CDR3 is 14 residues. The ends lost 3 bases at V and 2 bases at J; junction bases unmatched: 4. From germline, CDR1 is SGDLS and CDR2 YYNGEE.

The receptor was derived from a man younger than 35 in good health. Sequenced input: naive CD8+ T cells sorted from blood. The chain employs TRBV9 and TRBJ2-5; 7 nucleotides agree with TRBD1. CDR3 nucleotide sequence: TGTGCCAGCAGCGCCTCGGGACAGCAAGAGACCCAGTACTTC. This translates into CASSASGQQETQYF.